This T cell receptor beta chain came from a study of blood T cell repertoires in COVID-19. Study details: Some COVID-19 samples were acute and others convalescent; all came from the United States, Italy and Spain. The analysed material was cDNA or gDNA that came from T cells, B-cell-depleted T cells, or PBMCs.

This clone was detected once. In the original workflow: For nucleated cells, counts were estimated from reference gene primer amplification. The data were produced by immunoSEQ multiplex PCR, yet TCRdb's version contains in-frame clones alone and is incomplete. V and J calls plus clone size are reproduced from that table; the DNA served to infer D and trimming. Among fewer than 250,000 clones listed, roughly nine tenths were seen once. Germline CDR1 reads MNHEY; CDR2 reads SMNVEV (reference sequence). V was clipped by 1 base and J by 2 bases, with 17 bases between them. There are 17 residues in the CDR3.

The source material was peripheral blood. The chain employs TRBV27 and TRBJ1-2; D may be TRBD1 (5 bases). The receptor's source is a man in his 70s with acute or convalescent COVID-19. Here the CDR3 reads CASSLFPRGTLNYGYTF. In nucleotides, the CDR3 is TGTGCCAGCAGTTTATTTCCAAGGGGAACCTTAAACTATGGCTACACCTTC.